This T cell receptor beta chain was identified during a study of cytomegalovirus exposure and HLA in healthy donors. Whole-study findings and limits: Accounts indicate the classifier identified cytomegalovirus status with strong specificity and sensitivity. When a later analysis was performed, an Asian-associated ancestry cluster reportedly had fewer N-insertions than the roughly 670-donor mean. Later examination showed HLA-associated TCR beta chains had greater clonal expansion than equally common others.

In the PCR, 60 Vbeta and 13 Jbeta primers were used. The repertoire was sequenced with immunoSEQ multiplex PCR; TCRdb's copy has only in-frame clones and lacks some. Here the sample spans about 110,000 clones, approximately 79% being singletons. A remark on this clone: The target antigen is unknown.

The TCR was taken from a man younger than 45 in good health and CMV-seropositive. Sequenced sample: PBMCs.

In DNA, the CDR3 is TGTGCCAGCAGCTTATGGGGAGAAAACACTGAAGCTTTCTTT. Its protein product is CASSLWGENTEAFF. The chain uses TRBV7-9 and TRBJ1-1, with D unclear. CDR1 SEHNR and CDR2 FQNEAQ come from the germline V gene (reference sequence). The CDR3 covers 14 residues. Trimming shortened V by 2 bases and J by 2 bases, and 9 bases separated the two germline ends.